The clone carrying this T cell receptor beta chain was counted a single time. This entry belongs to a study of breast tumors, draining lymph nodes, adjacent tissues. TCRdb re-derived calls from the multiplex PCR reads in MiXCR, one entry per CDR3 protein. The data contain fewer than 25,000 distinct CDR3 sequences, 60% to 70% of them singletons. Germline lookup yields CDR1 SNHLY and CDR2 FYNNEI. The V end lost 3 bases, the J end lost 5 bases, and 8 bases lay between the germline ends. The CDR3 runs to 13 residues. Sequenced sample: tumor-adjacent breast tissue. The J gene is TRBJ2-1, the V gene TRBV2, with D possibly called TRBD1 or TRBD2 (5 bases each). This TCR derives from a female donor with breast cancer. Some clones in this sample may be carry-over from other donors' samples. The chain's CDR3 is CASSEKGHNEQFF. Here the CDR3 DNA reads TGTGCCAGCAGTGAGAAGGGACACAATGAGCAGTTCTTC.